The clone carrying this T cell receptor beta chain was recorded a few times. Its antigen remains unknown. The data stem from a study of T-cell memory formation after mild COVID-19. Study-wide findings and caveats: Proof of SARS-CoV-2 specificity was absent for the second-wave clones that crested on day 37. The pre-infection memory compartment contained some responding clones, suggesting cross-reactive memory joined. A second wave expanding day 15 to 37 was CD4+-biased; contracting clones were balanced.

The V segment lost 2 bases and the J segment 4 bases; nucleotides outside the gene matches: 3. This CDR3 is built from 14 residues. CDR1 is SEHNR and CDR2 is FQNEAQ in the germline V gene (reference sequence). 5'RACE primed from the constant segment yielded TCR alpha and TCR beta cDNA libraries bearing sample barcodes and UMIs. TCRdb used MiXCR to reprocess the 5' RACE reads, holding one entry per CDR3 protein. The repertoire holds 160,000 or so distinct CDR3 sequences, with roughly 30% as singletons. The V and J genes are TRBV7-9 and TRBJ1-1; 8 nucleotides line up with TRBD1. The clonotype comes from an adult woman who had mild COVID-19 (a few samples of this study predate the infection). Cell type and time point are not known. The sequenced sample consisted of PBMCs or a T cell subset sorted from them (not recorded which). The CDR3: CASSLQGAGTEAFF. CDR3 in DNA: TGTGCCAGCAGCTTACAGGGGGCGGGCACTGAAGCTTTCTTT.